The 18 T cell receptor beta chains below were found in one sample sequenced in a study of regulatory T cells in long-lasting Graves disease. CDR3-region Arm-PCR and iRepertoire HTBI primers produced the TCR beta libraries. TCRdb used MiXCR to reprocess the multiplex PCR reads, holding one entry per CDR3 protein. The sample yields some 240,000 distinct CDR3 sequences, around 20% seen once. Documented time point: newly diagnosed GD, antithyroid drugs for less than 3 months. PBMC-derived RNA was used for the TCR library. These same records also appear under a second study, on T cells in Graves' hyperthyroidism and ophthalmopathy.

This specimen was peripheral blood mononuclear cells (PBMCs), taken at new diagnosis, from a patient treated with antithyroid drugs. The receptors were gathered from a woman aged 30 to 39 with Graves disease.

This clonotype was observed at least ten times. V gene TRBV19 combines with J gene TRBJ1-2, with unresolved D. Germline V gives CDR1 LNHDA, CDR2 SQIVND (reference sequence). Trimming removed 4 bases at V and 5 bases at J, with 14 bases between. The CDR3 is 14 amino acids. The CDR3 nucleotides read TGTGCCAGTAGTAGCCCAGGATTACTATATGGCTACACCTTC. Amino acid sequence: CASSSPGLLYGYTF. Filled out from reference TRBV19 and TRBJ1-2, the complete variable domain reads DGGITQSPKYLFRKEGQNVTLSCEQNLNHDAMYWYRQDPGQGLRLIYYSQIVNDFQKGDIAEGYSVSREKKESFPLTVTSAQKNPTAFYLCASSSPGLLYGYTFGSGTRLTVV.

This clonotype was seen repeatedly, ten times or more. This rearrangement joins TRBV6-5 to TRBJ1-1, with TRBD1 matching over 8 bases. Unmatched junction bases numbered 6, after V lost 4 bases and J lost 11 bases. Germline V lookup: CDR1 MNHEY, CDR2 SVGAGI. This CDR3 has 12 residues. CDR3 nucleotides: TGTGCCAGCAGTTCCGAACAGGGGGGGGCTTTCTTT. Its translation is CASSSEQGGAFF.

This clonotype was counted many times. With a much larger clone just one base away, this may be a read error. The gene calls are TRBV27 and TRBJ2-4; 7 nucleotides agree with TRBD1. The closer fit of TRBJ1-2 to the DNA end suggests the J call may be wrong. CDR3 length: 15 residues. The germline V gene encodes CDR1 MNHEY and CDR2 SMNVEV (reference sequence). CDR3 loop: CASSLPGTADCGYTF. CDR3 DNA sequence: TGTGCCAGCAGTTTACCCGGGACAGCGGACTGTGGCTACACCTTC.

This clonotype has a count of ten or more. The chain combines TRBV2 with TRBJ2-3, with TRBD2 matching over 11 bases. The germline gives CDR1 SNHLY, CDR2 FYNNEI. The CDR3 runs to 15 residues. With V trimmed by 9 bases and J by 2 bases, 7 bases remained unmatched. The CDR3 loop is CARKLAGAITDTQYF. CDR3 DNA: TGTGCCAGGAAACTAGCGGGGGCGATCACAGATACGCAGTATTTT.

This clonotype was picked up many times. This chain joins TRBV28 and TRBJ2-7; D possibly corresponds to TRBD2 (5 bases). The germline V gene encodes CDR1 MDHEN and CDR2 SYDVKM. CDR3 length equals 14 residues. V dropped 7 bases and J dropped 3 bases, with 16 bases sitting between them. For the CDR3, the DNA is TGTGCCAGCACCTCGACGGGAAATTACTACGAGCAGTACTTC. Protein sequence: CASTSTGNYYEQYF.

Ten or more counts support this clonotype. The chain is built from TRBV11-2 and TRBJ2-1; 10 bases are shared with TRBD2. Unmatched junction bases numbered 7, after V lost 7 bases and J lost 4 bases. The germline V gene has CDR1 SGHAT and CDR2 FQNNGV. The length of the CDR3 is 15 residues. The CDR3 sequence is CASTRLAGAYNEQFF. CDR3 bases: TGTGCCAGCACCCGGCTAGCGGGGGCGTACAATGAGCAGTTCTTC.

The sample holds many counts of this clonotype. The DNA of the CDR3 is TGTGCCACCAGCAGAGATCTCGGGGAGGGTCTTTATGGCTACACCTTC. Translated: CATSRDLGEGLYGYTF. The rearrangement uses TRBV15 and TRBJ1-2; D is unresolved. The CDR3 sequence is 16 residues long. Trimming shortened V by 0 bases and J by 5 bases, and 16 bases separated the two germline ends. The V gene's germline CDR1 is LNHNV and CDR2 YYDKDF (reference sequence).

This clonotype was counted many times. The CDR3 loop reads CASRDRGTRGTEAFF. CDR3 DNA: TGTGCCAGTAGGGACAGGGGGACTAGGGGCACTGAAGCTTTCTTT. The chain carries TRBV19 and TRBJ1-1; 10 bases line up with TRBD1. J lost 4 bases, V lost 6 bases, and 8 bases had no gene match. The CDR3 is 15 amino acids. Germline-derived CDR1 and CDR2 are LNHDA and SQIVND (reference sequence).

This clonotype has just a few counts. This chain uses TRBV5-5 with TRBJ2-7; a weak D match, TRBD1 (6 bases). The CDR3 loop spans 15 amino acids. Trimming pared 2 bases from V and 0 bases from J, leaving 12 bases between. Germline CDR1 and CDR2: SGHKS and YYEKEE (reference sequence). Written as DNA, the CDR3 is TGTGCCAGCAGCTTCCGGGACACTCACTCCTACGAGCAGTACTTC. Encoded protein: CASSFRDTHSYEQYF.

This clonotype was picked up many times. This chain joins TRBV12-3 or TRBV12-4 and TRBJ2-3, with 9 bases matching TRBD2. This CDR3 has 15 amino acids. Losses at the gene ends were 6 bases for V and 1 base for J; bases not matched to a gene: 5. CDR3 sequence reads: CASSRSGRRTDTQYF. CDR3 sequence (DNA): TGTGCCAGCAGCCGTAGCGGGAGACGCACAGATACGCAGTATTTT.

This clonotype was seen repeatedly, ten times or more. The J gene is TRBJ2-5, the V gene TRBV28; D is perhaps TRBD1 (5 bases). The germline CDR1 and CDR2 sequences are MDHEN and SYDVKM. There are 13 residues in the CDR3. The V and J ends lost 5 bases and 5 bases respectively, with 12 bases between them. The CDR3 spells CASSTGRWETQYF. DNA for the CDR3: TGTGCCAGCAGTACAGGACGCTGGGAGACCCAGTACTTC. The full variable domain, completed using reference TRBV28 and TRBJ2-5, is DVKVTQSSRYLVKRTGEKVFLECVQDMDHENMFWYRQDPGLGLRLIYFSYDVKMKEKGDIPEGYSVSREKKERFSLILESASTNQTSMYLCASSTGRWETQYFGPGTRLLVL.

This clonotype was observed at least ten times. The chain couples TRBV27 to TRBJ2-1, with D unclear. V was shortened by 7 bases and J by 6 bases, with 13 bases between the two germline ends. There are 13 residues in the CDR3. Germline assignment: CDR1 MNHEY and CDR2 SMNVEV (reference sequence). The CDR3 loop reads CASKGILVNEQFF. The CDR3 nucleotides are TGTGCCAGCAAGGGAATCCTAGTCAATGAGCAGTTCTTC.

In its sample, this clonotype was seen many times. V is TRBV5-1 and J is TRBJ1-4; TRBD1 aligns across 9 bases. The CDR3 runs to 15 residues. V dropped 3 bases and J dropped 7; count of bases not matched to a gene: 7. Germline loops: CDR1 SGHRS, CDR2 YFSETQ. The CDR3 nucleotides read TGCGCCAGCAGCTCAACAGGGGGCGCGGGTGAAAAACTGTTTTTT. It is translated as CASSSTGGAGEKLFF. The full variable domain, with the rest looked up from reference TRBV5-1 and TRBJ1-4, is KAGVTQTPRYLIKTRGQQVTLSCSPISGHRSVSWYQQTPGQGLQFLFEYFSETQRNKGNFPGRFSGRQFSNSRSEMNVSTLELGDSALYLCASSSTGGAGEKLFFGSGTQLSVL.

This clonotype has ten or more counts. The CDR3 DNA reads as TGTGCCAGTAGTATACAGGGGGCTCTGAACACTGAAGCTTTCTTT. Translated: CASSIQGALNTEAFF. The chain carries TRBV19 and TRBJ1-1; the match to TRBD1 covers 8 bases. After removal of 2 bases from V and 0 bases from J, the junction contained 2 bases not matched to a gene. The V gene's germline CDR1 is LNHDA and CDR2 SQIVND (reference sequence). The CDR3 length is 15 residues.

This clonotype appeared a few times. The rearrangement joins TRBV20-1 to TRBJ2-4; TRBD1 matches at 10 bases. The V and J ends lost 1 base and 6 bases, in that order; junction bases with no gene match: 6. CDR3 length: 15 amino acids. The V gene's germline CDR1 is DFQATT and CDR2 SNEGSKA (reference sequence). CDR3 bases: TGCAGTGCTAGAGGGAGACAGGGGGCGGGAAACATTCAGTACTTC. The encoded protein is CSARGRQGAGNIQYF.

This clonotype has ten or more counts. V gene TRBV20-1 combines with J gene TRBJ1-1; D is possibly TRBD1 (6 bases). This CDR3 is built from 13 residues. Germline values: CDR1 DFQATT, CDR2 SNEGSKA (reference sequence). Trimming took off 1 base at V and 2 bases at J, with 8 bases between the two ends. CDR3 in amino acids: CSARGTVNTEAFF. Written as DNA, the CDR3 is TGCAGTGCTAGAGGGACAGTCAACACTGAAGCTTTCTTT.

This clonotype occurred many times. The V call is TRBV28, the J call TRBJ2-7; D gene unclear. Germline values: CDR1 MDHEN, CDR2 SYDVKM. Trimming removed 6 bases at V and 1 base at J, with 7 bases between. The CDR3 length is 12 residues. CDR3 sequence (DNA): TGTGCCAGCAGCCCCAGGTCCTACGAGCAGTACTTC. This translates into CASSPRSYEQYF.

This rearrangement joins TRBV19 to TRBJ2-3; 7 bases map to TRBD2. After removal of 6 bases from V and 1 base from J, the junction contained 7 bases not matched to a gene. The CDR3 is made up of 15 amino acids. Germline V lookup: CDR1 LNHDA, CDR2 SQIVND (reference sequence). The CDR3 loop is CASRAGNVGTDTQYF. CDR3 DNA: TGTGCCAGTAGAGCGGGAAACGTGGGCACAGATACGCAGTATTTT.